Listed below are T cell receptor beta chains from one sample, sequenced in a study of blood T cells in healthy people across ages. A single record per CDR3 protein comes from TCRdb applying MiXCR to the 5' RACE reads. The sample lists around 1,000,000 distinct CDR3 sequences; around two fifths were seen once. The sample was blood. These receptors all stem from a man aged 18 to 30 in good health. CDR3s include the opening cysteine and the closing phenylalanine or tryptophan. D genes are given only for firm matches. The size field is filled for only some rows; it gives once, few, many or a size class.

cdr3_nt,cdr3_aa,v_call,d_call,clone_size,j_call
TGTGCCAGCAACCCGGGACAGGGTAAAAATCAGCCCCAGCATTTT,CASNPGQGKNQPQHF,TRBV6-6,TRBD1,-,TRBJ1-5
TGTGCCAGCAGTTTAGCGCTAGGGACAGCTTACAATGAGCAGTTCTTC,CASSLALGTAYNEQFF,TRBV12-3/TRBV12-4,TRBD1,-,TRBJ2-1
TGCGCCAGCAGCTCCCGAATGATACAGATGACCCAAGAGACCCAGTACTTC,CASSSRMIQMTQETQYF,TRBV5-1,-,-,TRBJ2-5
TGCGCCAGCAGCTTGGGGGAGAACACTGAAGCTTTCTTT,CASSLGENTEAFF,TRBV5-1,-,many,TRBJ1-1
TGCGCCAGCTCACCATCGGGGGCGGGCACTGAAGCTTTCTTT,CASSPSGAGTEAFF,TRBV18,-,-,TRBJ1-1
TGCGCCAGCAGCTTGGTTCCTGGGACACAAGAGGCCCAGTACTTC,CASSLVPGTQEAQYF,TRBV5-1,-,-,TRBJ2-5
TGTGCCAGCAGATTAGGCCGGGGCACAGATACGCAGTATTTT,CASRLGRGTDTQYF,TRBV11-2,-,few,TRBJ2-3
TGTGTCAGCAGCGCGGCAGACAGGGTCGAGCAGTACTTC,CVSSAADRVEQYF,TRBV5-8,TRBD1,-,TRBJ2-7
TGTGCCAGCAGCCAATCTCGAAGTTACACCGGGGAGCTGTTTTTT,CASSQSRSYTGELFF,TRBV16,-,-,TRBJ2-2
TGTGCCAGCAGCTTAGGGGTAGGGGAGGCTTACAATGAGCAGTTCTTC,CASSLGVGEAYNEQFF,TRBV7-9,-,-,TRBJ2-1
TGTGCCCACAAGCCGGATACGCAGTATTTT,CAHKPDTQYF,TRBV12-3/TRBV12-4,-,few,TRBJ2-3
TGTGCCAGCATCGTGACGGAGACTGGCACTGAAGCTTTCTTT,CASIVTETGTEAFF,TRBV5-6,-,-,TRBJ1-1
TGTGCCAGCAGCTTAGCGTTTGAGACTAGCGAAGAGACCCAGTACTTC,CASSLAFETSEETQYF,TRBV7-9,TRBD2,-,TRBJ2-5
TGTGCCAGCAGTGACGCCGCAGGGACTAGCGGGGGGGATGAGCAGTACTTC,CASSDAAGTSGGDEQYF,TRBV2,TRBD2,-,TRBJ2-5
TGTGCCAGCAGTTCACCGGCCAACGTCCTGACTTTC,CASSSPANVLTF,TRBV28,-,-,TRBJ2-6
TGTGCCAGCAGTTCAATGACAGGGCGGAGGGGTGAAGCTTTCTTT,CASSSMTGRRGEAFF,TRBV27,TRBD1,once,TRBJ1-1
TGTGCCAGCAGGCACACTCTTAGACAGGATTACGAGCAGTACTTC,CASRHTLRQDYEQYF,TRBV6-1,-,-,TRBJ2-7
TGCGCCAGCAGCCAAGGGTCGGGTCAGCCCCAGCATTTT,CASSQGSGQPQHF,TRBV4-1,-,-,TRBJ1-5
TGTGCCAGCAGACCGGCGGGAGACTACGAGCAGTACTTC,CASRPAGDYEQYF,TRBV7-8,TRBD2,few,TRBJ2-7
TGTGCCAGCAGACTGGACAGTCTGGGTGGCTACACCTTC,CASRLDSLGGYTF,TRBV7-9,-,-,TRBJ1-2
TGTGCCAGCAGCTTAGGGCAGGGGAACAATCAGCCCCAGCATTTT,CASSLGQGNNQPQHF,TRBV7-6,-,many,TRBJ1-5
TGTGCCAGCAGCCTCCGGACAGGGCCCCTTAATGAAAAACTGTTTTTT,CASSLRTGPLNEKLFF,TRBV12-3/TRBV12-4,TRBD1,few,TRBJ1-4
TGTGCCAGCAGCGTAGCTCAGCGGAACACCGGGGAGCTGTTTTTT,CASSVAQRNTGELFF,TRBV9,-,few,TRBJ2-2
TGTGCCAGCAGTAGCTTACAGGGGAATTTATACAATGAGCAGTTCTTC,CASSSLQGNLYNEQFF,TRBV27,TRBD1,-,TRBJ2-1
TGTGCCAGCAGAGAGGGGGTACTAGTGGGGGGGTTAGATGAGCAGTTCTTC,CASREGVLVGGLDEQFF,TRBV12-3/TRBV12-4,-,-,TRBJ2-1
TGTGCCAGCAGTCGCCAGACTAGCGGGTCCCTAAAGGAGCAGTTCTTC,CASSRQTSGSLKEQFF,TRBV5-5,TRBD2,few,TRBJ2-1
TGTGCCAGCAGCCCCCGACAGGGGGCAAGGTCGGATACGCAGTATTTT,CASSPRQGARSDTQYF,TRBV7-9,TRBD1,-,TRBJ2-3
TGTGCCAGCACCTCCGCAGGAGGGAACTATGGCTACACCTTC,CASTSAGGNYGYTF,TRBV27,-,-,TRBJ1-2
TGTGCCAGCAGCGTAGATGGGCTAGCGGGGTTCACAGATACGCAGTATTTT,CASSVDGLAGFTDTQYF,TRBV9,TRBD2,-,TRBJ2-3
TGTGCCAGCAGTTCAAGACCCGGGGGGTACACTGAAGCTTTCTTT,CASSSRPGGYTEAFF,TRBV12-3/TRBV12-4,-,few,TRBJ1-1
TGTGCCATCAGTGCCGACAGCGACTATGGCTACACCTTC,CAISADSDYGYTF,TRBV10-3,-,few,TRBJ1-2
TGCGCCAGCAGCCAAGATCAGCCAGATACGCAGTATTTT,CASSQDQPDTQYF,TRBV4-3,-,-,TRBJ2-3
TGTGCCAGCAGCTTAGCATGGGAAAATGAGCAGTACTTC,CASSLAWENEQYF,TRBV7-2,-,-,TRBJ2-5
TGTGCCAGCAGTCCCCAGGTACGAGAGACCCAGTTCTTC,CASSPQVRETQFF,TRBV12-3/TRBV12-4,-,-,TRBJ2-1
TGTGCCAGCAGTGGAGGCATCTACGAGCAGTACTTC,CASSGGIYEQYF,TRBV6-1,-,-,TRBJ2-7
TGCAGCGTTGAAGATGGAGCACAGGGTTTGGACGAGCAGTACTTC,CSVEDGAQGLDEQYF,TRBV29-1,-,many,TRBJ2-7